This TCR beta chain was recovered during a study of T cell changes during pregnancy in multiple sclerosis. TCRdb's table, derived via immunoSEQ multiplex PCR, lists solely in-frame clones and lacks some. The table has 55,000 to 75,000 clones, 91% seen once. Trimming took off 2 bases at V and 5 bases at J, with 15 bases between the two ends. The CDR3 is 15 amino acids. The V gene's germline CDR1 is SGHTA and CDR2 FQGTGA. J is TRBJ2-5 and V is TRBV7-3, with D tentatively TRBD2 (6 bases). This clonotype originated in a female donor in good health, enrolled as a control in a pregnancy study. Material: peripheral blood, obtained after pregnancy. The DNA for the CDR3 is TGTGCCAGCAGCTTATTGGGGGGAGCTGGTGAGACCCAGTACTTC. Residues: CASSLLGGAGETQYF. Complete variable domain (other parts from reference TRBV7-3 and TRBJ2-5): GAGVSQTPSNKVTEKGKYVELRCDPISGHTALYWYRQSLGQGPEFLIYFQGTGAADDSGLPNDRFFAVRPEGSVSTLKIQRTERGDSAVYLCASSLLGGAGETQYFGPGTRLLVL.